This T cell receptor beta chain was sequenced in a study of blood T cell repertoires in COVID-19. The table came from immunoSEQ multiplex PCR; TCRdb's copy has only in-frame clones and leaves some out. Found here are a few hundred thousand clones, about nine tenths of them singletons; the top ten hold about 2%. CDR1 is MNHEY, CDR2 SVGAGI, per germline. V shed 6 bases and J 2 bases; nucleotides not matched to a gene: 6. The CDR3 is 14 residues long. The clonotype originates from a woman under 40 with COVID-19, enrolled during active disease. This rearrangement joins TRBV6-5 to TRBJ2-7; 8 bases fit TRBD2. Specimen: peripheral blood. In DNA form, the CDR3 reads TGTGCCAGCAGCCTGGCGGGGGGCGCCTACGAGCAGTACTTC. It is translated as CASSLAGGAYEQYF.